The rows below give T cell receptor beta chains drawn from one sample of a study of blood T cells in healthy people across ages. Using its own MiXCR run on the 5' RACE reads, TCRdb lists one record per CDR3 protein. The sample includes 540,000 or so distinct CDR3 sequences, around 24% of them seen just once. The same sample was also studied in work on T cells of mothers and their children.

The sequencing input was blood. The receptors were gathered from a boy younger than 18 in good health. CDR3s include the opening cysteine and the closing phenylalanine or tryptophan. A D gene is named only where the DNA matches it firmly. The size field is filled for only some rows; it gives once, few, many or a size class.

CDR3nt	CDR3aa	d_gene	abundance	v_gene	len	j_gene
TGTGCCAGCAGCCCCATTTACGTCAGTGAGCAGTTCTTC	CASSPIYVSEQFF	NA	NA	TRBV7-2	13	TRBJ2-1
TGTGCCAGCAGTTTATTGACGGGGGCGACTAGCGGGAGGGTTGTAGTCTACAATGAGCAGTTCTTC	CASSLLTGATSGRVVVYNEQFF	TRBD2	NA	TRBV28	22	TRBJ2-1
TGTGCCAGCAGCTTAGCGACAGGGTCTTGGCAGCCCCAGCATTTT	CASSLATGSWQPQHF	TRBD1	NA	TRBV7-8	15	TRBJ1-5
TGTGCCAGCAGCTTAGAACTGGGGAGGAATTCACCCCTCCACTTT	CASSLELGRNSPLHF	NA	few	TRBV7-8	15	TRBJ1-6
TGCAGTGCTACTTTTGGACACAACTACGAGCAGTACTTC	CSATFGHNYEQYF	NA	few	TRBV20-1	13	TRBJ2-7
TGTGCCAGCAGTTTCGACAGTTACAATGAGCAGTTCTTC	CASSFDSYNEQFF	NA	many	TRBV12-3/TRBV12-4	13	TRBJ2-1
TGTGCCAGCAGTTTATCTTCGAGCACTGAAGCTTTCTTT	CASSLSSSTEAFF	NA	few	TRBV27	13	TRBJ1-1
TGCAGCGTCCAGGGGTGGCGCACCAGCTCCTACAATGAGCAGTTCTTC	CSVQGWRTSSYNEQFF	NA	many	TRBV29-1	16	TRBJ2-1
TGTGCCAGCTTAGAAGGCACTGAAGCTTTCTTT	CASLEGTEAFF	NA	NA	TRBV6-1	11	TRBJ1-1
TGTGCCAGCAGTTACGTGGCGGGGGGCCTAACCGGGGAGCTGTTTTTT	CASSYVAGGLTGELFF	TRBD2	few	TRBV6-2/TRBV6-3	16	TRBJ2-2
TGTGCCAGCAGCTTAGGGACTAGCGGGAGTCCCTACAATGAGCAGTTCTTC	CASSLGTSGSPYNEQFF	TRBD2	NA	TRBV7-2	17	TRBJ2-1
TGTGCCAGCAGCTTAACCCCAGAGACGAACACTGAAGCTTTCTTT	CASSLTPETNTEAFF	NA	few	TRBV7-3	15	TRBJ1-1
TGTGCCAGCAGCCATGGGCCCTACGAGCAGTACTTC	CASSHGPYEQYF	NA	NA	TRBV28	12	TRBJ2-7
TGTGCCAGCAGCCAAGATCGCAGTAGCGGGAGTTTTGAAGATACGCAGTATTTT	CASSQDRSSGSFEDTQYF	TRBD2	NA	TRBV4-2	18	TRBJ2-3
TGTGCCAGCACCTTCGGGACTAGCGGATTCAGCACAGATACGCAGTATTTT	CASTFGTSGFSTDTQYF	TRBD2	NA	TRBV6-2/TRBV6-3	17	TRBJ2-3
TGTGCCAGCAGCTCCCTAGGGTACTATGGCTACACCTTC	CASSSLGYYGYTF	NA	few	TRBV11-2	13	TRBJ1-2
TGTGCCAGCTCCTTTGTTGGCCTCTACAATGAGCAGTTCTTC	CASSFVGLYNEQFF	NA	few	TRBV18	14	TRBJ2-1
TGTGCCAGCTCACCTGTAGCGGGGACTTACAATGAGCAGTTCTTC	CASSPVAGTYNEQFF	TRBD2	NA	TRBV18	15	TRBJ2-1
TGTGCCAGCAAGGGGGCGGAAAACATTCAGTACTTC	CASKGAENIQYF	TRBD1	many	TRBV6-2/TRBV6-3	12	TRBJ2-4
TGTGCCAGCAGCCAAGCTAAGCGGGGACTAGCCAAAAACATTCAGTACTTC	CASSQAKRGLAKNIQYF	TRBD2	NA	TRBV3-1	17	TRBJ2-4
TGTGCCAGCAGTCCACGGGACGGCCACGAGCAGTACTTC	CASSPRDGHEQYF	NA	few	TRBV27	13	TRBJ2-7
TGCGCCAGCAGCCAGGGACAGTCAGATACGCAGTATTTT	CASSQGQSDTQYF	TRBD1	few	TRBV4-1	13	TRBJ2-3
TGTGCCAGCTCACCACCGAGAAGACTAGCGGGGGGGGACCAAGAGACCCAGTACTTC	CASSPPRRLAGGDQETQYF	TRBD2	NA	TRBV18	19	TRBJ2-5
TGTGCCAGCAGCCAAGATATGGACAGCTATGGCTACACCTTC	CASSQDMDSYGYTF	NA	NA	TRBV3-1	14	TRBJ1-2
TGTGCCACCAGCAGGGGGGCGGGACAGGGGGAAAACATTCAGTACTTC	CATSRGAGQGENIQYF	TRBD1	NA	TRBV15	16	TRBJ2-4
TGTGCCAGCACCCCGCTAATCTGGGACAGCAACTATGGCTACACCTTC	CASTPLIWDSNYGYTF	TRBD1	few	TRBV28	16	TRBJ1-2
TGCGCCAGCAGCCACTCCGAGGGGACCCAGTACTTC	CASSHSEGTQYF	NA	many	TRBV5-1	12	TRBJ2-5
TGTGCCAGCAGTTCTCAGGGGGGAGGCCCCTACGAGCAGTACTTC	CASSSQGGGPYEQYF	NA	NA	TRBV6-2/TRBV6-3	15	TRBJ2-7
TGTGCCAGCAGTCCCATAGCGGGGGCTACCTACGAGCAGTACTTC	CASSPIAGATYEQYF	TRBD2	NA	TRBV6-5	15	TRBJ2-7
TGCGCCAGCAGCGAAGGTGGAGGCCCGAGCTCCTACAATGAGCAGTTCTTC	CASSEGGGPSSYNEQFF	NA	once	TRBV5-1	17	TRBJ2-1
TGCGCCAGCAGATTCCCAGGGACAGGGTCGCCGTCTGGGGCCAACGTCCTGACTTTC	CASRFPGTGSPSGANVLTF	TRBD1	many	TRBV5-1	19	TRBJ2-6
TGTGCCGTTAGCTCCGGGAACACTGAAGCTTTCTTT	CAVSSGNTEAFF	NA	few	TRBV19	12	TRBJ1-1
TGTGCCAGCAAGACAGGGGTGAACACTGAAGCTTTCTTT	CASKTGVNTEAFF	TRBD1	NA	TRBV28	13	TRBJ1-1
TGCGCCAGCAGCCAAGATGGAAGGGTTTCATTCTACGAGCAGTACTTC	CASSQDGRVSFYEQYF	NA	NA	TRBV4-1	16	TRBJ2-7
TGTGCCACCCGATCGGACGCCTCATCTACCTACGAGCAGTACTTC	CATRSDASSTYEQYF	NA	few	TRBV19	15	TRBJ2-7
TGTGCCAGCATAACAGGGGGCGGTGAGCAGTACTTC	CASITGGGEQYF	TRBD1	NA	TRBV27	12	TRBJ2-7
TGCAGCGTTGAGGAAGGACAGAGTAATGAAAAACTGTTTTTT	CSVEEGQSNEKLFF	NA	NA	TRBV29-1	14	TRBJ1-4
TGCAGTGCTAGAGGGAGGCTAGCAGAGACCCAGTACTTC	CSARGRLAETQYF	NA	few	TRBV20-1	13	TRBJ2-5
TGTGCCAGCAGTGTGGAGGACCGATCCTACGAGCAGTACTTC	CASSVEDRSYEQYF	NA	NA	TRBV28	14	TRBJ2-7
TGTGCCAGCAGTGAGGACTCCGGGCTTTCAACTAGCACAGATACGCAGTATTTT	CASSEDSGLSTSTDTQYF	NA	NA	TRBV6-1	18	TRBJ2-3
TGTGCTAGTGGTTTGGGCCGGACTGAAGCTTTCTTT	CASGLGRTEAFF	NA	NA	TRBV12-5	12	TRBJ1-1
TGTGCCAGCAGTTTATTTCCCTACGAGCAGTACTTC	CASSLFPYEQYF	NA	NA	TRBV28	12	TRBJ2-7
TGTGCCAGCAGCAAAATCCCGGGACAGGGAGACGGCTACACCTTT	CASSKIPGQGDGYTF	TRBD1	NA	TRBV7-9	15	TRBJ1-2
TGTGCCAGCAGCAGCCGCGGGGGGGTGCGAGAGACCCAGTACTTC	CASSSRGGVRETQYF	TRBD2	few	TRBV7-3	15	TRBJ2-5
TGCAGTGCTAGCCACAATAGCAATCAGCCCCAGCATTTT	CSASHNSNQPQHF	NA	NA	TRBV20-1	13	TRBJ1-5
TGTGCCAGCAGTACGCCGGAGGGACTAGCGGGAGGGCATGTTTATTGCGAGCAGTACTTC	CASSTPEGLAGGHVYCEQYF	TRBD2	few	TRBV28	20	TRBJ2-7
TGTGCCAGCAGTAATGCGGGACAGGGTCTAGAGACCCAGTACTTC	CASSNAGQGLETQYF	TRBD1	NA	TRBV25-1	15	TRBJ2-5
TGTGCCAGCAGTGAAGCTGACAGGGATGCTGAAGCTTTCTTT	CASSEADRDAEAFF	TRBD1	once	TRBV2	14	TRBJ1-1
TGTGCCAGCAAGATTATCGGACAGGACTCTGGCTACACCTTC	CASKIIGQDSGYTF	TRBD1	NA	TRBV6-5	14	TRBJ1-2
TGTGCCAGCAGCGGTAGAGGGGACGGCTACGAGCAGTACTTC	CASSGRGDGYEQYF	NA	few	TRBV9	14	TRBJ2-7
TGTGCCATCAGTGCCGCGGGACAGAGAGAAAACATTCAGTACTTC	CAISAAGQRENIQYF	NA	many	TRBV10-3	15	TRBJ2-4
TGTGCCAGCAGCCAGGACAGGCACGAGCAGTACTTC	CASSQDRHEQYF	TRBD1	NA	TRBV28	12	TRBJ2-7
TGTGCCAGCAGGAGGGAGAACTATGGCTACACCTTC	CASRRENYGYTF	NA	NA	TRBV2	12	TRBJ1-2
TGTGCCAGCAGCTTTACTACAGGGATGGGCACTGAAGCTTTCTTT	CASSFTTGMGTEAFF	NA	NA	TRBV7-9	15	TRBJ1-1
TGTGCCAGCAGCCAACCCGGGCTAGCCTACGAGCAGTACTTC	CASSQPGLAYEQYF	NA	NA	TRBV12-3/TRBV12-4	14	TRBJ2-7
TGTGCCAGCAGGCTCGAGAACAGGGACCAAGAGACCCAGTACTTC	CASRLENRDQETQYF	NA	NA	TRBV5-6	15	TRBJ2-5
TGCAGCGCTGCCCCGAGCCCCTACGAGCAGTACTTC	CSAAPSPYEQYF	NA	many	TRBV29-1	12	TRBJ2-7
TGTGCCAGCAGCGCCGGAATAGCGGGGATCTCCTACGAGCAGTACTTC	CASSAGIAGISYEQYF	TRBD2	NA	TRBV7-2	16	TRBJ2-7
TGTGCCAGCAGCCCAGACACCACTAGGAAGACCCAGTACTTC	CASSPDTTRKTQYF	NA	NA	TRBV7-2	14	TRBJ2-5
TGTGCCAGCAGCAAAACCAGGGACAGGCCGAGGATTGAGCAGTACTTC	CASSKTRDRPRIEQYF	NA	few	TRBV21-1	16	TRBJ2-5